The next 15 T cell receptor beta chains were all read from a single sample in a study of blood T cell repertoires in COVID-19. The data were produced by immunoSEQ multiplex PCR, yet TCRdb's version contains in-frame clones alone and is incomplete. There are around 370,000 clones in the sample; about 90% occur only once, and around 7% lies in the top ten. The material sequenced was peripheral blood. The source of these receptors is a man aged 18-30 years with active or convalescent COVID-19.

The chain carries TRBV20-1 and TRBJ2-1; 11 bases are a match to TRBD1. The CDR3 sequence is 17 residues long. Trimming cost V 3 bases and J 3 bases; bases outside gene matches: 10. Germline CDR1 reads DFQATT; CDR2 reads SNEGSKA (reference sequence). This CDR3 reads CSASGTGGDTVYNEQFF. The CDR3, as DNA: TGCAGTGCTAGTGGGACAGGGGGAGACACTGTCTACAATGAGCAGTTCTTC.

V is TRBV27 and J is TRBJ2-5; no clear D gene. The V gene lost 8 bases and the J gene lost 7 bases, with 8 bases spanning the gap. Germline V lookup: CDR1 MNHEY, CDR2 SMNVEV (reference sequence). This CDR3 contains 10 residues. The CDR3 reads CASGLRTQYF. The CDR3 DNA follows: TGTGCCAGCGGCCTCCGGACCCAGTACTTC.

The chain uses TRBV10-3 and TRBJ2-2; D is possibly TRBD1 (5 bases). The CDR3 is made up of 13 amino acids. In germline, CDR1 is ENHRY, CDR2 SYGVKD. Trimming removed 10 bases at V and 3 bases at J, with 12 bases between. The DNA for the CDR3 is TGTGCCACGACGGACACTTACACCGGGGAGCTGTTTTTT. It yields the protein CATTDTYTGELFF.

On this clone itself: The junction and the germline gene differ at one end; a read error may be behind it. The gene calls are TRBV7-7 and TRBJ2-7; TRBD1 might be the D (5 bases). There are 13 residues in the CDR3. The germline CDR1 and CDR2 sequences are SSHAT and FNYEAQ (reference sequence). The CDR3 here is CASSTDGRGEQYF. Written as DNA, the CDR3 is TGTGCTAGCAGCACCGACGGTAGGGGCGAGCAGTACTTC.

A word on this clone: Distinct nucleotide sequences in the sample also encode this CDR3. The chain couples TRBV28 to TRBJ2-3; TRBD2 matches at 8 bases. This CDR3 has 15 amino acids. Germline loops: CDR1 MDHEN, CDR2 SYDVKM. J lost 1 base, V lost 3 bases, and 3 bases had no gene match. The CDR3 region is CASSFGAGGTDTQYF. For the CDR3, the DNA is TGTGCCAGCAGTTTCGGAGCGGGAGGCACAGATACGCAGTATTTT. Based on the CDR3 plus reference TRBV28 and TRBJ2-3, the full variable domain is DVKVTQSSRYLVKRTGEKVFLECVQDMDHENMFWYRQDPGLGLRLIYFSYDVKMKEKGDIPEGYSVSREKKERFSLILESASTNQTSMYLCASSFGAGGTDTQYFGPGTRLTVL.

J is TRBJ1-1 and V is TRBV2; TRBD1 agrees at 9 bases. Per the germline V gene, CDR1 is SNHLY and CDR2 is FYNNEI. V lost 9 bases and J lost 5; bases outside the gene matches: 7. CDR3 length: 13 residues. Here the CDR3 reads CASRQGGWTEAFF. The CDR3 bases are TGTGCCAGTCGACAGGGGGGGTGGACTGAAGCTTTCTTT.

This clone appeared once. The rearrangement links TRBV29-1 to TRBJ2-1; a possible D gene is TRBD1 (6 bases). V shed 4 bases and J shed 6 bases, with 13 bases lying between them. This CDR3 is 13 amino acids long. CDR1 SQVTM and CDR2 ANQGSEA come from the germline V gene. CDR3 sequence (DNA): TGCAGCGTTGGGGCAGGGGTACTCAATGAGCAGTTCTTC. This translates into CSVGAGVLNEQFF.

The chain recombines TRBV27 with TRBJ2-1; TRBD1 matches 7 bases. Germline V gene sequence: CDR1 MNHEY, CDR2 SMNVEV (reference sequence). The length of the CDR3 is 14 residues. Trimming took 6 bases from V and 8 from J; bases not matched to a gene: 10. CDR3 loop: CASRGGQSNDEQFF. The CDR3, as DNA: TGTGCCAGCAGAGGGGGACAGTCCAATGATGAGCAGTTCTTC.

Concerning this clone itself: One end of the junction varies from germline; a read error may be responsible. The chain uses TRBV24-1 and TRBJ2-6, with D tentatively TRBD1 (6 bases). Germline V gives CDR1 KGHDR, CDR2 SFDVKD. The CDR3 is 17 residues long. CDR3 DNA: TGTGCCACCAGTGACCCGACAGGTCCCTCTGGGGCCAACGTGCTGACTTTC. Amino acid sequence: CATSDPTGPSGANVLTF.

This rearrangement joins TRBV11-2 to TRBJ2-7, with D tentatively TRBD1 (6 bases). Trimming took 3 bases from V and 3 from J, leaving 15 bases between them. The CDR3 totals 15 residues. Germline V gene data show CDR1 as SGHAT and CDR2 as FQNNGV. CDR3 amino acids: CASSLSDSAIYEQYF. The CDR3 nucleotides are TGTGCCAGCAGCTTGTCGGACAGTGCCATCTACGAGCAGTACTTC.

The chain recombines TRBV14 with TRBJ1-6; maybe TRBD1 (6 bases). V was cut by 1 base and J by 7 bases, with 14 bases left in between. The CDR3 is 16 amino acids. Germline V gene sequence: CDR1 SGHDN, CDR2 FVKESK. The CDR3 spells CASSQVAGARNSPLHF. For the CDR3, the DNA is TGTGCCAGCAGCCAAGTTGCGGGGGCGCGGAATTCACCCCTCCACTTT.

CDR3 amino acids: CASSQEGSSYNEQFF. The CDR3 DNA sequence: TGTGCCAGCAGCCAAGAAGGGAGCTCCTACAATGAGCAGTTCTTC. V usage is TRBV3-1 (or the pseudogene TRBV3-2) and J usage is TRBJ2-1; D is possibly TRBD2 (5 bases). This CDR3 comprises 15 residues. V lost 0 bases and J lost 0, with 6 bases in between. The germline V gene encodes CDR1 LGHDT and CDR2 YNNKEL (reference sequence).

This clone occurred once. The chain carries TRBV6-2 or TRBV6-3 and TRBJ1-2; a possible D gene is TRBD1 (5 bases). The CDR3 sequence is 13 residues long. Germline-derived CDR1 and CDR2 are MNHEY and SVGEGT. V was trimmed by 5 bases and J by 4 bases, leaving 11 bases between them. Here the CDR3 reads CASSQGLSYGYTF. The CDR3, as DNA: TGTGCCAGCAGTCAGGGCCTGAGCTATGGCTACACCTTC.

The chain recombines TRBV9 with TRBJ2-1; 13 bases match TRBD2. Trimming at V came to 2 bases and at J to 7 bases, leaving 6 bases not matched to a gene. CDR1 and CDR2 (germline): SGDLS, YYNGEE. The CDR3 runs 16 residues. The chain's CDR3 is CASSVGLAGISNEQFF. CDR3 nucleotide sequence: TGTGCCAGCAGCGTGGGACTAGCGGGGATTTCGAATGAGCAGTTCTTC.

This clone came up a few times. The chain links TRBV18 to TRBJ2-1; 11 nucleotides match TRBD2. The germline gives CDR1 KGHSH, CDR2 LQKENI. CDR3 length: 16 residues. Trimming took 5 bases from V and 5 from J; bases not matched to a gene: 8. The CDR3 coding sequence is TGTGCCAGCTCAACAACCCTAGCGGGGGGCCACAATGAGCAGTTCTTC. It translates to CASSTTLAGGHNEQFF. The full variable domain, its missing parts supplied by reference TRBV18 and TRBJ2-1, is NAGVMQNPRHLVRRRGQEARLRCSPMKGHSHVYWYRQLPEEGLKFMVYLQKENIIDESGMPKERFSAEFPKEGPSILRIQQVVRGDSAAYFCASSTTLAGGHNEQFFGPGTRLTVL.